These 31 T cell receptor beta chains share one sample of origin, sequenced in a study of blood T cell repertoires in COVID-19 (dated by TCRdb to about 2020). Receptor amplification or capture employed the immunoSEQ multiplex PCR assay. TCRdb provides this immuneACCESS table in a form limited to in-frame rearrangements. Some clones are lacking; in checked studies, under half of them reflect an unresolved V gene, and why the rest are absent is not known. The sample has fewer than 400,000 clones on record, roughly 85% of them singletons. The ten largest make up about 2% of the sample. The sample was PBMCs or T cells enriched from blood (not recorded which). These TCRs come from a woman aged 30 to 39 who had been exposed to COVID-19.

This sequence joins TRBV4-3 and TRBJ2-2; possible D gene TRBD1, 7 bases. CDR3 length: 18 amino acids. Germline lookup yields CDR1 LGHNA and CDR2 YSLEER. V lost 4 bases and J lost 7, with 25 bases in between. CDR3 protein: CASSLEPLAGGSGGELFF. The CDR3 coding sequence is TGCGCCAGCAGCCTGGAACCCCTGGCAGGGGGGTCCGGCGGGGAGCTGTTTTTT.

CDR3 loop: CASSLAGFGQGAETQYF. DNA for the CDR3: TGTGCCAGCAGCTTGGCGGGGTTTGGACAGGGGGCAGAGACCCAGTACTTC. The rearrangement joins TRBV7-9 to TRBJ2-5; 11 nucleotides match TRBD1. CDR3 length: 17 amino acids. The germline CDR1 and CDR2 sequences are SEHNR and FQNEAQ (reference sequence). Germline trimming cut 3 bases from V and 4 bases from J; bases unmatched to any gene: 10.

The rearrangement links TRBV5-1 to TRBJ2-1, with 9 bases that match TRBD2. J lost 4 bases, V lost 4 bases, and 9 bases had no gene match. In germline, CDR1 is SGHRS, CDR2 YFSETQ. This CDR3 is 16 amino acids long. CDR3 in amino acids: CASSATLAGRYNEQFF. The CDR3 nucleotides read TGCGCCAGCAGCGCGACACTAGCGGGTCGGTACAATGAGCAGTTCTTC.

The V gene is TRBV6-4, the J gene TRBJ2-1; a weak D match, TRBD1 (5 bases). CDR1 is MRHNA, CDR2 SNTAGT, per germline. The CDR3 spans 13 residues. The V end was cut by 4 bases, the J end by 7 bases, with 11 bases between. CDR3: CASSAAGKNEQFF. The DNA of the CDR3 is TGTGCCAGCAGTGCTGCAGGGAAGAATGAGCAGTTCTTC.

The V gene is TRBV20-1, the J gene TRBJ2-3; no clear D gene. Per germline, CDR1 DFQATT and CDR2 SNEGSKA (reference sequence). This CDR3 has 11 residues. V lost 2 bases, J lost 6 bases, and 6 bases lay in between. The CDR3 DNA reads as TGCAGTGCTAGACAACGGGATACGCAGTATTTT. Translation: CSARQRDTQYF.

V is TRBV7-3 and J is TRBJ2-1; 7 nucleotides align to TRBD2. The CDR3 spans 15 residues. With V trimmed by 3 bases and J by 9 bases, 11 bases remained unmatched. Germline CDR1 SGHTA, CDR2 FQGTGA. CDR3 amino acids: CASSLGSGTTAEQFF. CDR3 bases: TGTGCCAGCAGCTTGGGATCCGGGACTACAGCTGAGCAGTTCTTC.

The V and J genes are TRBV9 and TRBJ1-1; D unresolved. This CDR3 has 14 amino acids. CDR1 and CDR2 (germline): SGDLS, YYNGEE. The V end was cut by 0 bases, the J end by 4 bases, with 10 bases between. CDR3 sequence reads: CASSVGSVSTEAFF. DNA for the CDR3: TGTGCCAGCAGCGTAGGGAGCGTCAGCACTGAAGCTTTCTTT. The entire variable domain, with the rest obtained from reference TRBV9 and TRBJ1-1, is as follows: DSGVTQTPKHLITATGQRVTLRCSPRSGDLSVYWYQQSLDQGLQFLIQYYNGEERAKGNILERFSAQQFPDLHSELNLSSLELGDSALYFCASSVGSVSTEAFFGQGTRLTVV.

The chain combines TRBV2 with TRBJ1-5; no clear D gene. This CDR3 spans 12 amino acids. V lost 6 bases and J lost 10, with 13 bases in between. Germline CDR1 SNHLY, CDR2 FYNNEI. CDR3 in amino acids: CASSPRPGPQHF. The CDR3 coding sequence is TGTGCCAGCAGCCCTAGACCGGGACCCCAGCATTTT.

There are a few counts of this clone. The chain links TRBV6-5 to TRBJ2-2; 7 bases fit TRBD1. V was pared by 7 bases and J by 1 base, with 6 bases of the junction left unmatched. CDR1 MNHEY and CDR2 SVGAGI come from the germline V gene. This CDR3 has 15 residues. The CDR3 DNA follows: TGTGCCAGCAACAAACAGGGGAGGAACACCGGGGAGCTGTTTTTT. Translation: CASNKQGRNTGELFF.

As DNA, the CDR3 is TGTGCCACCAGCGTACAGGGGTCGGGTCATCAGCCCCAGCATTTT. Protein sequence: CATSVQGSGHQPQHF. The chain joins TRBV15 to TRBJ1-5; 7 nucleotides line up with TRBD1. Germline values: CDR1 LNHNV, CDR2 YYDKDF (reference sequence). V shed 5 bases, J shed 5 bases, and the junction held 9 bases outside the gene matches. The CDR3 is made up of 15 amino acids.

The J gene is TRBJ2-5, the V gene TRBV19; TRBD2 is a possible D gene (6 bases). The CDR3 has 17 residues. Per the germline V gene, CDR1 is LNHDA and CDR2 is SQIVND (reference sequence). Between the trimmed V and J ends, which lost 4 bases and 5 bases, there was a span of 23 bases. The CDR3 region is CASSKKWEIGRGETQYF. DNA for the CDR3: TGTGCCAGTAGTAAGAAGTGGGAAATCGGGAGAGGGGAGACCCAGTACTTC.

The rearrangement joins TRBV5-1 to TRBJ2-3; a possible D gene is TRBD2 (5 bases). V was shortened by 2 bases and J by 5 bases, with 15 bases between the two germline ends. The CDR3 has 15 residues. Germline lookup yields CDR1 SGHRS and CDR2 YFSETQ. In nucleotides, the CDR3 is TGCGCCAGCAGCTTTGACGGGATGTGGGAAGATACGCAGTATTTT. This translates into CASSFDGMWEDTQYF.

This clone has only one observation. The chain recombines TRBV11-1 with TRBJ2-7; TRBD1 agrees at 10 bases. CDR1 and CDR2 (germline): SGHAT, FQDESV (reference sequence). Losses at the gene ends were 6 bases for V and 4 bases for J; bases not matched to a gene: 9. CDR3 length: 15 amino acids. The CDR3 reads CASRKTDRGSYEQYF. The CDR3 region has the DNA TGTGCCAGCAGAAAGACGGACAGGGGGTCTTACGAGCAGTACTTC.

The chain is built from TRBV5-1 and TRBJ1-4, with a weak D call TRBD1 (6 bases). The CDR3 is 13 residues long. The V gene lost 1 base and the J gene lost 12 bases, with 13 bases spanning the gap. CDR1 SGHRS and CDR2 YFSETQ come from the germline V gene. The CDR3 reads CASSLWQGQELFF. CDR3 DNA: TGCGCCAGCAGCTTGTGGCAGGGGCAAGAACTGTTTTTT.

This chain joins TRBV2 and TRBJ2-2; D perhaps matches TRBD2 (5 bases). The CDR3 covers 15 residues. The germline gives CDR1 SNHLY, CDR2 FYNNEI. V was cut by 2 bases and J by 0 bases, with 7 bases left in between. CDR3 sequence reads: CASSETRPNTGELFF. CDR3 in DNA: TGTGCCAGCAGTGAAACTAGGCCGAACACCGGGGAGCTGTTTTTT.

The chain employs TRBV2 and TRBJ2-7, with D perhaps matching TRBD1 (6 bases). The V end was cut by 4 bases, the J end by 4 bases, with 20 bases between. This CDR3 is built from 16 residues. The V gene's germline CDR1 is SNHLY and CDR2 FYNNEI. The CDR3 DNA follows: TGTGCCAGCAGTGGACAAATCCTCCGAGGGGGATACGAGCAGTACTTC. Encoded protein: CASSGQILRGGYEQYF.

The V call is TRBV7-8, the J call TRBJ1-2; D uncertain. Trimming took 0 bases from V and 4 from J, leaving 9 bases between them. The CDR3 extends over 14 amino acids. The germline V gene has CDR1 SGHVS and CDR2 FQNEAQ. The chain's CDR3 is CASSLAERSYGYTF. CDR3 nucleotide sequence: TGTGCCAGCAGCTTAGCGGAAAGGAGCTATGGCTACACCTTC. Together with reference TRBV7-8 and TRBJ1-2, the CDR3 gives the full variable domain: GAGVSQSPRYKVAKRGQDVALRCDPISGHVSLFWYQQALGQGPEFLTYFQNEAQLDKSGLPSDRFFAERPEGSVSTLKIQRTQQEDSAVYLCASSLAERSYGYTFGSGTRLTVV.

This clone occurred once. The V gene is TRBV5-1, the J gene TRBJ2-7; D is perhaps TRBD1 (6 bases). Germline values: CDR1 SGHRS, CDR2 YFSETQ. The CDR3 is made up of 14 amino acids. V lost 0 bases and J 5 bases, leaving 12 bases between the germline ends. The CDR3: CASSLGPTGNEQYF. The CDR3 coding sequence is TGCGCCAGCAGCTTGGGACCCACAGGGAACGAGCAGTACTTC.

The chain uses TRBV19 and TRBJ2-1; tentative D call: TRBD1 (5 bases). V was shortened by 0 bases and J by 8 bases, with 8 bases between the two germline ends. Germline V lookup: CDR1 LNHDA, CDR2 SQIVND (reference sequence). CDR3 length: 13 amino acids. The CDR3 DNA follows: TGTGCCAGTAGTATAGATCAGGGATATGAGCAGTTCTTC. As protein: CASSIDQGYEQFF.

Here the CDR3 DNA reads TGTGCCAGCACGACAGGTTCCACCGGGGAGCTGTTTTTT. It yields the protein CASTTGSTGELFF. This chain joins TRBV9 and TRBJ2-2; TRBD1 might be the D (6 bases). The CDR3 contains 13 residues. Germline V CDR1 and CDR2: SGDLS, YYNGEE. V shed 6 bases and J shed 4 bases, with 10 bases lying between them.

This chain links TRBV4-2 with TRBJ2-5; the D gene is possibly TRBD2 (6 bases). The CDR3 runs to 14 residues. Trimming shortened V by 4 bases and J by 1 base, and 10 bases separated the two germline ends. From germline, CDR1 is LGHNA and CDR2 YNFKEQ. The CDR3 is CASSPTGSQETQYF. CDR3 bases: TGTGCCAGCAGCCCAACCGGGAGCCAAGAGACCCAGTACTTC.

The J gene is TRBJ2-7, the V gene TRBV28, with 8 bases aligning to TRBD1. The junction had 10 bases not matched to a gene; V was cut back by 5 bases and J by 7 bases. CDR1 MDHEN and CDR2 SYDVKM come from the germline V gene. The CDR3 runs 14 residues. The CDR3 loop reads CASSTGQGREEQYF. The CDR3 DNA reads TGTGCCAGCAGTACCGGACAGGGCCGGGAAGAGCAGTACTTC. Supplemented by reference TRBV28 and TRBJ2-7, the full variable domain reads DVKVTQSSRYLVKRTGEKVFLECVQDMDHENMFWYRQDPGLGLRLIYFSYDVKMKEKGDIPEGYSVSREKKERFSLILESASTNQTSMYLCASSTGQGREEQYFGPGTRLTVT.

This clone showed up just a few times. The V gene is TRBV27, the J gene TRBJ2-2, with D possibly being TRBD2 (5 bases). This CDR3 region has 15 residues. The germline gives CDR1 MNHEY, CDR2 SMNVEV (reference sequence). The V end lost 10 bases, the J end lost 4 bases, and 19 bases lay between the germline ends. CDR3 nucleotides: TGTGCCACCTTTTCCCGCGCTAGCCCCACCGGGGAGCTGTTTTTT. Translation gives CATFSRASPTGELFF.

This chain uses TRBV7-9 with TRBJ2-1, with 11 bases fitting TRBD1. This CDR3 is 15 amino acids long. Per the germline V gene, CDR1 is SEHNR and CDR2 is FQNEAQ (reference sequence). Unmatched junction bases numbered 5, after V lost 5 bases and J lost 5 bases. CDR3 amino acids: CASSLRDRGNNEQFF. In DNA, the CDR3 is TGTGCCAGCAGCCTGCGGGACAGGGGGAACAATGAGCAGTTCTTC.

The chain couples TRBV4-3 to TRBJ1-1; D is unresolved. CDR3 length equals 13 residues. Trimming cost V 7 bases and J 1 base, with 10 bases left between them. From germline, CDR1 is LGHNA and CDR2 YSLEER. CDR3 nucleotides: TGCGCCAGCAATAATCTAGGGAACACTGAAGCTTTCTTT. Encoded protein: CASNNLGNTEAFF.

This clone was seen ten or more times. The rearrangement uses TRBV4-2 and TRBJ1-1, with 8 positions matching TRBD1. Per the germline V gene, CDR1 is LGHNA and CDR2 is YNFKEQ. Losses at the gene ends were 1 base for V and 4 bases for J; bases not matched to a gene: 2. The CDR3 is made up of 14 amino acids. The CDR3, as DNA: TGTGCCAGCAGCCAAGCAGGGGGCCTCACTGAAGCTTTCTTT. Protein: CASSQAGGLTEAFF.

The chain employs TRBV10-3 and TRBJ1-2; 8 bases are shared with TRBD1. J gave up 1 base and V 0 bases, and 4 bases lay outside the gene matches. Germline CDR1 is ENHRY and CDR2 is SYGVKD. CDR3 length equals 16 residues. CDR3 DNA: TGTGCCATCAGTGAGTCACGGGACAGGTTTAACTATGGCTACACCTTC. It codes for CAISESRDRFNYGYTF.

V is TRBV4-3 and J is TRBJ2-7, with a possible D match to TRBD2 (6 bases). Germline assignment: CDR1 LGHNA and CDR2 YSLEER. V shed 0 bases and J shed 2 bases, with 11 bases lying between them. The CDR3 is 15 residues long. Written as DNA, the CDR3 is TGCGCCAGCAGCCAAGAGGAGGGGTACCCCTACGAGCAGTACTTC. Residues: CASSQEEGYPYEQYF.

This rearrangement joins TRBV9 to TRBJ2-5; the D is unclear. V dropped 4 bases and J dropped 0 bases, with 7 bases sitting between them. CDR3 length: 13 amino acids. CDR1 is SGDLS, CDR2 YYNGEE, per germline. CDR3 sequence: CASSRQNQETQYF. The DNA for the CDR3 is TGTGCCAGCAGCCGACAAAACCAAGAGACCCAGTACTTC.

V gene TRBV28 combines with J gene TRBJ2-3; D is uncertain. With 1 base removed from V and 6 bases from J, the gap between germline ends came to 5 bases. Germline CDR1 and CDR2: MDHEN and SYDVKM. The CDR3 is 12 residues long. The CDR3 nucleotides read TGTGCCAGCAGTTTATTATCCGATACGCAGTATTTT. Residues: CASSLLSDTQYF.

The V gene is TRBV6-5, the J gene TRBJ1-2; D is unclear. Germline CDR1 reads MNHEY; CDR2 reads SVGAGI. Trimming removed 2 bases from V and 3 bases from J, with 7 bases in between. The CDR3 contains 13 residues. The CDR3 DNA sequence: TGTGCCAGCAGTTACAGCGTTCACTATGGCTACACCTTC. It encodes CASSYSVHYGYTF.